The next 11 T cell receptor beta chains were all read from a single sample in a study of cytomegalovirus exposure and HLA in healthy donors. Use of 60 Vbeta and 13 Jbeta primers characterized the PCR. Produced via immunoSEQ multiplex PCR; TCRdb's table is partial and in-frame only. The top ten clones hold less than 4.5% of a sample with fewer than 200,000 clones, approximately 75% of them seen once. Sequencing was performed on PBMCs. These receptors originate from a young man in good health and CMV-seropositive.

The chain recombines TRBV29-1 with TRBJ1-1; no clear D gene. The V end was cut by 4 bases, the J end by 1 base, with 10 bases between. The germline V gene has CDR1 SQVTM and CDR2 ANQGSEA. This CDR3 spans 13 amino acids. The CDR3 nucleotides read TGCAGCGTTGCCGCGGTCAAGAACACTGAAGCTTTCTTT. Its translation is CSVAAVKNTEAFF.

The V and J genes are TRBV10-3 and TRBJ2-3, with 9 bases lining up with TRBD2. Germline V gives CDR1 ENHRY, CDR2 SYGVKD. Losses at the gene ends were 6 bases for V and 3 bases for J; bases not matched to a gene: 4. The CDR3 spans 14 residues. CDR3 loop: CAIRSGGKTDTQYF. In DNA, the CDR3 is TGTGCCATCAGAAGCGGGGGGAAAACAGATACGCAGTATTTT.

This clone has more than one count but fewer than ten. CDR3: CASSVRASASYEQYF. CDR3 sequence (DNA): TGTGCCAGCAGTGTAAGGGCTAGCGCCTCCTACGAGCAGTACTTC. The V gene is TRBV6-1, the J gene TRBJ2-7; the D gene is possibly TRBD2 (6 bases). Trimming removed 4 bases from V and 0 bases from J, with 13 bases in between. The CDR3 has 15 amino acids. Germline V gives CDR1 MNHNS, CDR2 SASEGT.

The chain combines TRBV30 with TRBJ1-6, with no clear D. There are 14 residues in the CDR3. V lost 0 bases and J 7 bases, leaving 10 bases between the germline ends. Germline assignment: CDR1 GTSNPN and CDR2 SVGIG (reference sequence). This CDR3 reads CAWSVGVGNSPLHF. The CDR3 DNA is TGTGCCTGGAGTGTTGGAGTTGGCAATTCACCCCTCCACTTT.

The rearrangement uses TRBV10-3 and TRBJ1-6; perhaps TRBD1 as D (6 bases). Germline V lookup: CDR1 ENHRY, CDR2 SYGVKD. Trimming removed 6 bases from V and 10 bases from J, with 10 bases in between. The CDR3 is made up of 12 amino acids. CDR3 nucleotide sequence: TGTGCCATCAGCCAACAGGGATCACCCCTCCACTTT. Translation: CAISQQGSPLHF.

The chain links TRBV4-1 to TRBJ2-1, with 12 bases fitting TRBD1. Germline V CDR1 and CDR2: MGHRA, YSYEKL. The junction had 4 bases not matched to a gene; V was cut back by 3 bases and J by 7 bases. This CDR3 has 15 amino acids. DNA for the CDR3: TGCGCCAGCAGCCAGGGACAGGGGGCTTGGAATGAGCAGTTCTTC. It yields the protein CASSQGQGAWNEQFF.

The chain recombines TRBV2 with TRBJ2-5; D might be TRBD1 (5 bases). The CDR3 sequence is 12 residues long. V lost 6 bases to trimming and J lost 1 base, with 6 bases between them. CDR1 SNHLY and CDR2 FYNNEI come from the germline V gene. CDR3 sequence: CASSRVQETQYF. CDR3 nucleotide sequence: TGTGCCAGCAGCAGGGTCCAAGAGACCCAGTACTTC.

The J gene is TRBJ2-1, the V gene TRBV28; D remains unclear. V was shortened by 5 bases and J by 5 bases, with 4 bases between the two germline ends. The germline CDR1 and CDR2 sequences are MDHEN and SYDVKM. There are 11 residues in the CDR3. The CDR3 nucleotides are TGTGCCAGCAGTGGCAACAATGAGCAGTTCTTC. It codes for CASSGNNEQFF.

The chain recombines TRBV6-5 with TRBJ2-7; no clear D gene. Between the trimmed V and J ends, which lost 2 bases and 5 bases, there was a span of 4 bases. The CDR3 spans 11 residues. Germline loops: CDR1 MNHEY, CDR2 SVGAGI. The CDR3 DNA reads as TGTGCCAGCAGTTACGACAACGAGCAGTACTTC. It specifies CASSYDNEQYF.

CDR3 bases: TGTGCCAGCAGGGGCGGACAGGGGGCTAGGGACGGGGAGCTGTTTTTT. This encodes CASRGGQGARDGELFF. The chain uses TRBV28 and TRBJ2-2; TRBD1 agrees at 11 bases. Trimming removed 6 bases from V and 7 bases from J; junction bases left unmatched: 10. The V gene's germline CDR1 is MDHEN and CDR2 SYDVKM. This CDR3 spans 16 amino acids.

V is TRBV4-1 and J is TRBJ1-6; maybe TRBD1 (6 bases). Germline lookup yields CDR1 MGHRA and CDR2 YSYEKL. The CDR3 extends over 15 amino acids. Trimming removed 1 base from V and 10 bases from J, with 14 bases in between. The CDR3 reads CASSQVEQGRSPLHF. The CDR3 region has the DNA TGCGCCAGCAGCCAAGTGGAACAGGGCAGGTCACCCCTCCACTTT.